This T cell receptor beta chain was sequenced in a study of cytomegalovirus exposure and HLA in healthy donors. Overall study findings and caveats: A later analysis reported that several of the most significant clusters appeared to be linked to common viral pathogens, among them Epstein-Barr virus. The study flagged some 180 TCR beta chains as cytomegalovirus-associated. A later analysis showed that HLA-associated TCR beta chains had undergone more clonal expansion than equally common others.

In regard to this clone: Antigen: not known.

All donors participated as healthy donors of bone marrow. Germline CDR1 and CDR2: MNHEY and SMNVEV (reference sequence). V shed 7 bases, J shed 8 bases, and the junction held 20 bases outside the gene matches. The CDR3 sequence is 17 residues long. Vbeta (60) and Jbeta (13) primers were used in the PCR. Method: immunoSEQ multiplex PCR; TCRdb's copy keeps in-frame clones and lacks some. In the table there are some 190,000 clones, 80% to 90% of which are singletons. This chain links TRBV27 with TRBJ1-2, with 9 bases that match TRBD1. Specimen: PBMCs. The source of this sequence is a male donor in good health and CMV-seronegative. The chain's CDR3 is CASTRIGRTGERRGYTF. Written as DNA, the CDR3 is TGTGCCAGCACCCGAATTGGGCGGACAGGGGAAAGGAGAGGCTACACCTTC.